By share of the sample, the clone carrying this TCR beta chain is medium-sized (0.01 to 0.1%). Its antigen is not known. Assay used: immunoSEQ multiplex PCR; TCRdb lists only in-frame clones, some missing. In the table there are about 310 clones, around 48% of which are singletons. This entry comes from a study of T cells after posttransplantation cyclophosphamide. Overall study results and limits: Recipient CMV seropositivity and CMV reactivation strongly tracked TRB clonality. TRB overlap between skin or GI tissue T cells and blood was limited. Donor-recipient repertoire similarity was low at 1-2 months, rising over year one.

Busulfan-fludarabine conditioning, marrow transplant, and cyclophosphamide on days +3 and +4 were administered. The CDR3 is made up of 15 amino acids. Germline assignment: CDR1 SGHRS and CDR2 YFSETQ. V lost 0 bases to trimming and J lost 4 bases, with 14 bases between them. The receptor was isolated from a female patient over 55 who received an allogeneic stem cell transplant from an unrelated donor, was CMV-positive, and had acute GVHD only. Among the T cells, some may be from the graft donor. This chain joins TRBV5-1 and TRBJ2-7, with TRBD1 as a possible D gene (7 bases). The material sequenced was CD8+ T cells sorted from blood, taken 210 to 250 days after allogeneic stem cell transplant with posttransplant cyclophosphamide. The CDR3 region is CASSLAAGGLYEQYF. Written as DNA, the CDR3 is TGCGCCAGCAGCTTGGCGGCAGGGGGACTGTACGAGCAGTACTTC.